What follows are 2 T cell receptor beta chains derived from one specimen sequenced in a study of CD8 T cells in Susac syndrome. After extraction with the RNeasy kit, 0.5 to 1 ug of the RNA was reverse transcribed using random hexamers. TCRdb re-derived calls from the immunoSEQ multiplex PCR reads in MiXCR, one entry per CDR3 protein. The sample lists 130,000 to 150,000 distinct CDR3 sequences, approximately 94% occurring once. Sequencing input: CD4+ T cells from PBMCs. All receptors derive from a human donor with Susac syndrome.

The chain is built from TRBV5-1 and TRBJ2-7, with 9 bases that match TRBD1. The germline V gene encodes CDR1 SGHRS and CDR2 YFSETQ. The CDR3 extends over 16 amino acids. V lost 0 bases and J lost 4; bases outside the gene matches: 8. The DNA for the CDR3 is TGCGCCAGCAGCTTGGCCTTAGGGACAGGGCTGTACGAGCAGTACTTC. Its protein product is CASSLALGTGLYEQYF.

The rearrangement links TRBV14 to TRBJ2-1; the D is unclear. The V gene's germline CDR1 is SGHDN and CDR2 FVKESK. The CDR3 runs to 13 residues. V was pared by 2 bases and J by 3 bases, with 5 bases between. CDR3 region: CASSQPGYNEQFF. The CDR3 DNA reads as TGTGCCAGCAGCCAACCGGGCTACAATGAGCAGTTCTTC. Combining the CDR3 with reference TRBV14 and TRBJ2-1 gives the whole variable domain EAGVTQFPSHSVIEKGQTVTLRCDPISGHDNLYWYRRVMGKEIKFLLHFVKESKQDESGMPNNRFLAERTGGTYSTLKVQPAELEDSGVYFCASSQPGYNEQFFGPGTRLTVL.